Listed below are T cell receptor beta chains from one sample, sequenced in a study of Ad26.COV2.S vaccination and SARS-CoV-2 variants. Sequencing used immunoSEQ multiplex PCR; TCRdb keeps in-frame clones, though not all of them. The repertoire includes 350,000 to 400,000 clones, roughly nine tenths of them detected once, and 3.5% sits in the top ten. The sample was peripheral blood, taken in a trial of Ad26.COV2.S vaccine versus placebo. All receptors come from a person between 18 and 65 years old who received the Ad26.COV2.S COVID-19 vaccine or a placebo. Both conserved end residues are part of each CDR3. The D gene is left open where the match is weak. Size values are once, few and many counts, or a class for expanded clones, and some rows have none.

length	D	size	J	V	CDR3	DNA
16	TRBD1	-	TRBJ2-2	TRBV6-5	CASSSTGTGSAGELFF	TGTGCCAGCAGTTCCACCGGGACAGGATCCGCCGGGGAGCTGTTTTTT
14	-	-	TRBJ2-7	TRBV18	CASSLSGFAYEQYF	TGTGCCAGCTCACTATCCGGGTTCGCCTACGAGCAGTACTTC
13	-	few	TRBJ1-6	TRBV27	CASSFAGNSPLHF	TGTGCCAGCAGTTTCGCCGGGAATTCACCCCTCCACTTT
12	-	-	TRBJ1-2	TRBV10-3	CAINIREGGYTF	TGTGCCATCAATATCAGGGAAGGGGGCTACACCTTC
14	-	-	TRBJ2-7	TRBV11-2	CASRPGPRSYEQYF	TGTGCCAGCAGACCGGGACCGCGTTCCTACGAGCAGTACTTC
15	-	-	TRBJ2-3	TRBV5-6	CASSYGGLGTDTQYF	TGTGCCAGCAGCTATGGGGGTTTGGGCACAGATACGCAGTATTTT
15	-	-	TRBJ1-1	TRBV30	CAWRGTAEKNTEAFF	TGTGCCTGGAGGGGGACGGCAGAGAAGAACACTGAAGCTTTCTTT
14	-	-	TRBJ2-5	TRBV7-9	CASSPDSPEETQYF	TGTGCCAGCAGTCCCGACAGTCCCGAAGAGACCCAGTACTTC
16	-	once	TRBJ1-1	TRBV19	CASSMIQGNVNTEAFF	TGTGCCAGTAGTATGATTCAGGGGAATGTGAACACTGAAGCTTTCTTT
11	-	-	TRBJ2-1	TRBV2	CASSAYNEQFF	TGTGCCAGCAGTGCGTACAATGAGCAGTTCTTC
12	-	few	TRBJ1-2	TRBV7-2	CASSSRSGGYTF	TGTGCCAGCAGCAGCCGATCAGGTGGCTACACCTTC
15	TRBD1	-	TRBJ1-2	TRBV6-2/TRBV6-3	CASSYSRTGSYGYTF	TGTGCCAGCAGTTACTCCCGGACAGGGAGCTATGGCTACACCTTC
14	TRBD1	-	TRBJ1-1	TRBV30	CAWSRLQGVRKLFF	TGTGCCTGGAGTCGATTACAGGGGGTAAGGAAGCTTTTCTTT
14	TRBD1	-	TRBJ1-1	TRBV5-1	CASTREGASTEAFF	TGCGCCAGCACCCGAGAGGGGGCTAGCACTGAAGCTTTCTTT
16	TRBD1	-	TRBJ2-7	TRBV5-8	CASSLAAGGQGYEQYF	TGTGCCAGCAGCTTGGCCGCAGGGGGCCAGGGCTACGAGCAGTACTTC
15	-	-	TRBJ1-2	TRBV5-6	CASSPSAGGNYGYTF	TGTGCCAGCAGCCCCTCCGCCGGGGGCAACTATGGCTACACCTTC
16	-	-	TRBJ1-1	TRBV27	CASSLSGTGMNTEAFF	TGTGCCAGCAGTTTATCGGGAACCGGAATGAACACTGAAGCTTTCTTT
19	-	-	TRBJ1-4	TRBV7-9	CASSSRGGGTLATNEKLFF	TGTGCCAGCAGCTCCAGGGGAGGGGGGACCCTTGCAACTAATGAAAAACTGTTTTTT
17	TRBD1	-	TRBJ1-5	TRBV20-1	CSASFGTGGEYNQPQHF	TGCAGTGCTAGTTTCGGGACAGGGGGGGAGTACAATCAGCCCCAGCATTTT
14	-	-	TRBJ1-1	TRBV19	CASSIQGVNTEAFF	TGTGCCAGTAGTATCCAGGGAGTGAACACTGAAGCTTTCTTT
15	-	-	TRBJ2-7	TRBV4-1	CASSQFLRGHYEQYF	TGCGCCAGCAGCCAATTTTTGCGGGGCCACTACGAGCAGTACTTC
14	TRBD1	-	TRBJ1-4	TRBV6-1	CASSEGQGAEKLFF	TGTGCCAGCAGTGAAGGACAGGGGGCGGAAAAACTGTTTTTT
14	-	-	TRBJ1-1	TRBV18	CASSPTMGGLEAFF	TGTGCCAGCTCACCTACCATGGGGGGCCTTGAAGCTTTCTTT
17	-	-	TRBJ1-1	TRBV4-2	CASSQAVSGRGGILAFF	TGTGCCAGCAGCCAGGCGGTCTCTGGCCGAGGGGGTATATTGGCTTTCTTT
11	-	-	TRBJ2-7	TRBV29-1	CSASRGTEQYF	TGCAGCGCATCTAGAGGGACCGAGCAGTACTTC
12	-	-	TRBJ1-2	TRBV2	CASSDSGLGYTF	TGTGCCAGCAGTGATTCAGGGCTGGGCTACACCTTC
14	-	-	TRBJ2-5	TRBV30	CAWSEGLKQETQYF	TGTGCCTGGAGTGAAGGACTCAAACAAGAGACCCAGTACTTC
17	TRBD1	-	TRBJ2-1	TRBV7-9	CASSWAIPGQGNNEQFF	TGTGCCAGCAGCTGGGCAATTCCGGGACAGGGAAACAATGAGCAGTTCTTC
13	-	-	TRBJ2-5	TRBV7-9	CASSPTAIETQYF	TGTGCCAGCAGTCCGACAGCTATAGAGACCCAGTACTTC
13	-	-	TRBJ2-7	TRBV5-6	CASSPTQGGEQYF	TGTGCCAGCAGCCCCACTCAGGGGGGGGAGCAGTACTTC
13	-	-	TRBJ1-1	TRBV24-1	CATSDSMGLGAFF	TGTGCCACCAGTGACTCCATGGGGTTGGGAGCTTTCTTT
17	-	-	TRBJ2-1	TRBV13	CASSYPRLGGRYNEQFF	TGTGCCAGCAGCTATCCTAGGCTGGGGGGCCGGTACAATGAGCAGTTCTTC
11	-	once	TRBJ2-1	TRBV6-1	CASSSGVEQFF	TGTGCCAGCAGTTCCGGGGTAGAGCAGTTCTTC
15	-	-	TRBJ1-5	TRBV9	CASSVDPATGQPQHF	TGTGCCAGCAGCGTAGATCCGGCGACCGGGCAGCCCCAGCATTTT
16	TRBD2	-	TRBJ2-7	TRBV3-1/TRBV3-2	CASSQDRAGGRYEQYF	TGTGCCAGCAGCCAAGATAGGGCGGGGGGCCGCTACGAGCAGTACTTC
12	-	-	TRBJ1-1	TRBV7-9	CASSLVNTEAFF	TGTGCCAGCAGCCTCGTGAACACTGAAGCTTTCTTT
13	TRBD1	-	TRBJ1-1	TRBV7-9	CASSDRVNTEAFF	TGTGCCAGCAGCGACAGGGTAAACACTGAAGCTTTCTTT
14	-	-	TRBJ1-3	TRBV2	CASSEGGSGNTIYF	TGTGCCAGCAGTGAAGGTGGATCTGGAAACACCATATATTTT
14	TRBD2	-	TRBJ2-3	TRBV11-2	CASSRSGGADTQYF	TGTGCCAGCAGTCGTAGCGGGGGGGCAGATACGCAGTATTTT
15	TRBD1	-	TRBJ2-3	TRBV6-5	CASSYAAGGTDTQYF	TGTGCCAGCAGTTACGCGGCAGGGGGAACAGATACGCAGTATTTT